Detailed here is one TCR beta chain. What it binds is unknown. With a J-beta primer mix and a sample-barcoded 5' primer, a second PCR ran about 7 to 12 cycles. A template-switch adaptor that had 12 random nucleotides put a tag on each cDNA molecule. Via MiXCR, TCRdb re-called the 5' RACE reads, giving one row per CDR3 protein. The sample shows 850,000 to 1,000,000 distinct CDR3 sequences, around 48% of them seen only once. Between the trimmed V and J ends, which lost 1 base and 6 bases, there was a span of 4 bases. CDR1 is LGHDT and CDR2 is YNNKEL in the germline V gene (reference sequence). This CDR3 region has 12 residues. The data originate from a study of blood T cells in healthy people across ages. Study-level results: Significant beta diversity loss was already apparent by age approximately 37, declining roughly linearly. Relative to aged donors, long-lived donors carried more naive CD4+ cells and displayed higher diversity. It was not known whether donors were CMV positive (a possible confounder of expanded clonotype changes).

The J gene is TRBJ1-5, the V gene TRBV3-1; no clear D gene. Input material: blood. This receptor was taken from a man aged 25-40 years in good health. The DNA for the CDR3 is TGTGCCAGCAGCCAAGGAGCTCAGCCCCAGCATTTT. Protein sequence: CASSQGAQPQHF.